This T cell receptor beta chain was retrieved from a study of T cells after yellow fever vaccination. Study-level results: Highly abundant clonotypes carried over from the bulk population could end up in FACS-sorted repertoires as contaminants.

With respect to this clonotype: The antigen remains undetermined.

From the 5' RACE reads, TCRdb called clonotypes with MiXCR, one entry per CDR3 protein. Among roughly 350,000 distinct CDR3 sequences listed, roughly 4.3% were seen once. Trimming took 3 bases from V and 7 from J; bases not matched to a gene: 3. The germline gives CDR1 SGHTA, CDR2 FQGNSA. The CDR3 has 15 amino acids. The TCR was taken from a man between 18 and 29 years old who received the YFV17D yellow fever vaccine. This chain joins TRBV7-2 and TRBJ1-4; TRBD1 matches 12 bases. This specimen was PBMCs, taken 5 days after the yellow fever booster vaccination. The CDR3 DNA reads as TGTGCCAGCAGCTTGGGACAGGGGGCTTTTGAAAAACTGTTTTTT. Its protein is CASSLGQGAFEKLFF.